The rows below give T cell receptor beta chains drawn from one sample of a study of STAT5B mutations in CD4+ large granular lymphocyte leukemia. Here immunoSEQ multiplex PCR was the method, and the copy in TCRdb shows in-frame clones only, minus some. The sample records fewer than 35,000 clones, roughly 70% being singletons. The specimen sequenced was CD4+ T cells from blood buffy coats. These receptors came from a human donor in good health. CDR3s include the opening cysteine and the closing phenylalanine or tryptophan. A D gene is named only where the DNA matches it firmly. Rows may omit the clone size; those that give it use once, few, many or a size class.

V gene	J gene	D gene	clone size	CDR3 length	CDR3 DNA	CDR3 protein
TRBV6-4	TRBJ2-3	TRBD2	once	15	TGTGCCACGGCGACTAGCGGAGCTTCGTCAGATACGCAGTATTTT	CATATSGASSDTQYF
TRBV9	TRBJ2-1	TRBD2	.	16	TGTGCCAGCAGCCTCTTCGCTAGCGGGGGGGGCAATGAGCAGTTCTTC	CASSLFASGGGNEQFF
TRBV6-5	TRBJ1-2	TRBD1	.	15	TGTGCCAGCAGGGGTAACAGGGGGCCCCACTATGGCTACACCTTC	CASRGNRGPHYGYTF
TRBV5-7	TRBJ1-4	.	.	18	TGTGCCAGCAGCTTGTTCAGGGCCGACATGGCAACTAATGAAAAACTGTTTTTT	CASSLFRADMATNEKLFF
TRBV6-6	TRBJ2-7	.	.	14	TGTGCCAGCAGTTACTCCTCGCAGAGCTACGAGCAGTACTTC	CASSYSSQSYEQYF
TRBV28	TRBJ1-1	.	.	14	TGTGCCACCCTCGGCGGCCCGGGGAACACTGAAGCTTTCTTT	CATLGGPGNTEAFF
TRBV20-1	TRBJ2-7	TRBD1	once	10	TGCAGTGCTGGGACAGGGGTGCAGTACTTC	CSAGTGVQYF
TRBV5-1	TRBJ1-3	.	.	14	TGCGCCAGCAGCTTGGCCAGCTCTGGAAACACCATATATTTT	CASSLASSGNTIYF
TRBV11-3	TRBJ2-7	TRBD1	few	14	TGTGCCAGCAGCCCCGGACAGGGGACCCACGAGCAGTACTTC	CASSPGQGTHEQYF
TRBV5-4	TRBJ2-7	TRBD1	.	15	TGTGCCAGCAGCCCGGGGACAGCCGCCTCCTACGAGCAGTACTTC	CASSPGTAASYEQYF
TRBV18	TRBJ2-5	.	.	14	TGTGCCAGCTCACGCGAACTAGCAGTAGAGACCCAGTACTTC	CASSRELAVETQYF
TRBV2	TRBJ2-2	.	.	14	TGTGCCAGCTACAGGGACGCGAACACCGGGGAGCTGTTTTTT	CASYRDANTGELFF
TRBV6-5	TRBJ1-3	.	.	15	TGTGCCAGCAGTTCCAGGCTATTCTCTGGAAACACCATATATTTT	CASSSRLFSGNTIYF
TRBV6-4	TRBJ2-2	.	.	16	TGTGCCAGCAGTGAGAGGCTCGCGGGCCACACCGGGGAGCTGTTTTTT	CASSERLAGHTGELFF
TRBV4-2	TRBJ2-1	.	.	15	TGTGCCAGCAGCCAAGAAGGACAGGGAGGGGGTGAGCAGTTCTTC	CASSQEGQGGGEQFF
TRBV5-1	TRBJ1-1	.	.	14	TGCGCCAGCAGCTTGTGGGGGGGGAACACTGAAGCTTTCTTT	CASSLWGGNTEAFF
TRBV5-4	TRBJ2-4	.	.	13	TGTGCCAGCAGCCACGGGGGCAAAAACATTCAGTACTTC	CASSHGGKNIQYF
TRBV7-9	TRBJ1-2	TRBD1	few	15	TGTGCCAGCAGCTTGGGGATGGGACAGGGGGATGGCTACACCTTC	CASSLGMGQGDGYTF
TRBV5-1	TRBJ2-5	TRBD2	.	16	TGCGCCAGCAGCTTGGGTCCTAGCGGGAGCCAAGAGACCCAGTACTTC	CASSLGPSGSQETQYF
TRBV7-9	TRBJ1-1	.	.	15	TGTGCCAGCAGCTCCTCCGGACGGGCGAACACTGAAGCTTTCTTT	CASSSSGRANTEAFF
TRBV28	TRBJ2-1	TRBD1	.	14	TGTGCCAGCAGTCGCCCCCTGGACAGGCCTGAGCAGTTCTTC	CASSRPLDRPEQFF
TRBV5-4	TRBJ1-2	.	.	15	TGTGCCAGCAGTTCCGAGCGGAACACTGGTCGGGGCTACACCTTC	CASSSERNTGRGYTF
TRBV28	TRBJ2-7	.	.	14	TGTGCCAGCAGTTTGGGGGCGATCGGCCACGAGCAGTACTTC	CASSLGAIGHEQYF
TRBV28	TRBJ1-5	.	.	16	TGTGCCAGCAGTTTATCTCAAACGCCTCTCTTTCAGCCCCAGCATTTT	CASSLSQTPLFQPQHF
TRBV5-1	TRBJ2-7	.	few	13	TGCGCCAGCAGCTTGGAAGGGGCTGGCGAGCAGTACTTC	CASSLEGAGEQYF
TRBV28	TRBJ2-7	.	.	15	TGTGCCAGCAGCCGCGCGGTGGGGGTCGGCTACGAGCAGTACTTC	CASSRAVGVGYEQYF
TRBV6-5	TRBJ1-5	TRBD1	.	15	TGTGCCAGCAGTAGGGGACAGGCTAGCAATCAGCCCCAGCATTTT	CASSRGQASNQPQHF
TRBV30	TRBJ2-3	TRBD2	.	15	TGTGCCTGGAGTGGGGATAGCGGGGGCGATCCTACGCAGTATTTT	CAWSGDSGGDPTQYF
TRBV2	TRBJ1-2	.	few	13	TGTGCCAGCAGTGTCTCAGAGAACTATGGCTACACCTTC	CASSVSENYGYTF
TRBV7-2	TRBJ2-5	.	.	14	TGTGCCAGCAGCTTAGGGTCCGCTAAAGAGACCCAGTACTTC	CASSLGSAKETQYF
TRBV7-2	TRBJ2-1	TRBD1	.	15	TGTGCCAGCAGTTACGGACAGGGGAATGTAAATGAGCAGTTCTTC	CASSYGQGNVNEQFF
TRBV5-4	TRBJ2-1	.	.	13	TGTGCCAGCAGCTTAGTCGGGGCATGGGAGCAGTTCTTC	CASSLVGAWEQFF
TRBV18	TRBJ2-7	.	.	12	TGTGCCAGCTCACCTAGGGGGGACGAGCAGTACTTC	CASSPRGDEQYF
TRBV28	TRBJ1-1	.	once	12	TGTGCCAGCAGGTCGGTGAACACTGAAGCTTTCTTT	CASRSVNTEAFF
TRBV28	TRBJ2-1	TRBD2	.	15	TGTGCCAGCAGTTTATGGCGGGGGGCCAACAATGAGCAGTTCTTC	CASSLWRGANNEQFF
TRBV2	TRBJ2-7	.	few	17	TGTGCCAGCAGTGACCCAGGGGGGACAACTAGCTCCTACGAGCAGTACTTC	CASSDPGGTTSSYEQYF
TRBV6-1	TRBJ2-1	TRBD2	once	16	TGTGCCAGCAGTGAAGCCCCGAGCGGGGGCTACAATGAGCAGTTCTTC	CASSEAPSGGYNEQFF
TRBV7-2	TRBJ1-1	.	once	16	TGTGCCAGCAGCTTAGTGGCAGGTGCTGGGAACACTGAAGCTTTCTTT	CASSLVAGAGNTEAFF
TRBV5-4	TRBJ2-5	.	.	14	TGTGCCAGCGGGGAGGGGGGCGGCGAAGAGACCCAGTACTTC	CASGEGGGEETQYF
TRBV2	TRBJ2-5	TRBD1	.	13	TGTGCCAGCAGCGGACAGGCACGGGAGACCCAGTACTTC	CASSGQARETQYF
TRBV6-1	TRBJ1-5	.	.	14	TGTGCCAGCAGTGCGGGATATAGCAATCAGCCCCAGCATTTT	CASSAGYSNQPQHF
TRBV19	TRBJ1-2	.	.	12	TGTGCCAGTAGTACAGATTCCTATGGCTACACCTTC	CASSTDSYGYTF
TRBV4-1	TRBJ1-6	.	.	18	TGCGCCAGCAGCCAAGATCTGGGGGTGGGGCAGGTTAATTCACCCCTCCACTTT	CASSQDLGVGQVNSPLHF
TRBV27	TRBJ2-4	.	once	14	TGTGCCAGCAGTTTAGGAGTGTTTAAAAACATTCAGTACTTC	CASSLGVFKNIQYF
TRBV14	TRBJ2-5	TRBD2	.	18	TGCGCCAGCAGCCCTTTAGGAGGCGGGGGGCCTTCCAAAGAGACCCAGTACTTC	CASSPLGGGGPSKETQYF
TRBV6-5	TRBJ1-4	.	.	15	TGTGCCAGCAGTTACTCAGGGGCGTCGGATGAAAAACTGTTTTTT	CASSYSGASDEKLFF
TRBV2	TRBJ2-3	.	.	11	TGTGCCAGCCGCCAGGCGGATACGCAGTATTTT	CASRQADTQYF
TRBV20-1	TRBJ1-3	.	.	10	TGCAGTGCTTTTAACCAGGCCCTCTATTTT	CSAFNQALYF
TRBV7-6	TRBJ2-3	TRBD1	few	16	TGTGCCAGCAGCTTAGAGGGACAGGGACGCACAGATACGCAGTATTTT	CASSLEGQGRTDTQYF
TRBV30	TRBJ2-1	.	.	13	TGTGCCTGGGGGGGTGGTCTCAGGAATGAGCAGTTCTTC	CAWGGGLRNEQFF
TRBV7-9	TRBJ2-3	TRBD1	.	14	TGTGCCAGCAGCGACAGGGGGCAAGGGGATACGCAGTATTTT	CASSDRGQGDTQYF
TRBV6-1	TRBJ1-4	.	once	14	TGTGCCAGCAGACAGGAATCAACTAATGAAAAACTGTTTTTT	CASRQESTNEKLFF
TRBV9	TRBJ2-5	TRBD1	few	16	TGTGCCAGCAGCGGACCGGACAGGGAGTGGCAAGAGACCCAGTACTTC	CASSGPDREWQETQYF
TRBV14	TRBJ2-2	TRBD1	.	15	TGTGCCAGCAGCCACAGGGGGCGTTACACCGGGGAGCTGTTTTTT	CASSHRGRYTGELFF
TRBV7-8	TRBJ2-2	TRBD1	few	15	TGTGCCAGCAGCTTAGTCGGACAGGACACCGGGGAGCTGTTTTTT	CASSLVGQDTGELFF
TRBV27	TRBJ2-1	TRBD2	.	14	TGTGCCAGCCTCGGGGGGTTGTCCTACAATGAGCAGTTCTTC	CASLGGLSYNEQFF
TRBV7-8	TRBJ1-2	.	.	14	TGTGCCAGCAGCTTAGCCCAGGGAGGATATGGCTACACCTTC	CASSLAQGGYGYTF
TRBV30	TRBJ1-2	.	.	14	TGTGCCTGGACTGTTGGGGGGGCTAACTATGGCTACACCTTC	CAWTVGGANYGYTF
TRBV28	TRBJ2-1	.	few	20	TGTGCCAGCAGTTTACTGAGACAGGGGAAAAACCCGGGACTAGCCCTCCGACAGTTCTTC	CASSLLRQGKNPGLALRQFF